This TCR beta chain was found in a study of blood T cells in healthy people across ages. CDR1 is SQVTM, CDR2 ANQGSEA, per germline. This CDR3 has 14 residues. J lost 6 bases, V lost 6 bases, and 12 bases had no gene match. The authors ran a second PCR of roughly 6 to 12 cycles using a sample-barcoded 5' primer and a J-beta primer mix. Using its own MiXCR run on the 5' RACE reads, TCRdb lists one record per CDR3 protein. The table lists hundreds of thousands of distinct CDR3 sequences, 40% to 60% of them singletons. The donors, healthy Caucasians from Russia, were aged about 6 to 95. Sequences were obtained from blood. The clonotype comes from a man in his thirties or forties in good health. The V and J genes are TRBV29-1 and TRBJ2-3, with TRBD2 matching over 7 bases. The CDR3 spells CSVSAGVGRDTQYF. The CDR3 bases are TGCAGCGTCTCCGCGGGAGTTGGAAGGGATACGCAGTATTTT.